The 21 T cell receptor beta chains below were found in one sample sequenced in a study of blood T cell repertoires in COVID-19. Sequenced by immunoSEQ multiplex PCR; TCRdb stores in-frame clones only, minus some. Among some 150,000 clones listed, roughly 87% were seen once. The specimen sequenced was peripheral blood. The source is a woman aged 45-60 years with acute or convalescent COVID-19.

The gene calls are TRBV27 and TRBJ1-1; weak D call: TRBD1 (6 bases). The CDR3 runs 16 residues. Germline V gives CDR1 MNHEY, CDR2 SMNVEV (reference sequence). Trimming left V 0 bases short and J 5 bases short, with 16 bases between. The chain's CDR3 is CASSLSRLQGGTEAFF. CDR3 in DNA: TGTGCCAGCAGTTTATCGAGATTACAGGGTGGGACTGAAGCTTTCTTT.

The rearrangement uses TRBV7-6 and TRBJ2-4, with TRBD1 matching 8 bases. Germline loops: CDR1 SGHVS, CDR2 FNYEAQ. The CDR3 spans 16 residues. The ends lost 5 bases at V and 8 bases at J; junction bases unmatched: 14. CDR3 DNA sequence: TGTGCCAGCAGCCCCCGGACAGGGAAGTATTCGGACATTCAGTACTTC. Encoded protein: CASSPRTGKYSDIQYF.

The rearrangement joins TRBV5-1 to TRBJ1-6, with D unresolved. Germline CDR1 reads SGHRS; CDR2 reads YFSETQ. The V end lost 4 bases, the J end lost 9 bases, and 8 bases lay between the germline ends. The CDR3 length is 12 residues. The CDR3 bases are TGCGCCAGCAGCATGGGGAGTTCACCCCTCCACTTT. Amino acids: CASSMGSSPLHF.

CDR3: CASGSATGSYEQYF. CDR3 nucleotide sequence: TGTGCTAGTGGTTCCGCGACAGGCTCCTACGAGCAGTACTTC. The chain combines TRBV12-5 with TRBJ2-7; D may be TRBD1 (6 bases). The CDR3 is made up of 14 amino acids. Between the trimmed V and J ends, which lost 4 bases and 0 bases, there was a span of 10 bases. In germline, CDR1 is LGHNT, CDR2 FRNRAP.

In this sample, this clone turned up once. The CDR3 DNA sequence: TGTGCCAGCAGTTTGTTCGGTACAGATACGCAGTATTTT. This sequence encodes CASSLFGTDTQYF. The chain links TRBV12-3 or TRBV12-4 to TRBJ2-3; D is ambiguous. V lost 3 bases, J lost 3 bases, and 7 bases lay in between. The CDR3 loop spans 13 amino acids.

DNA of the CDR3: TGTGCCAGCACCCGATACCGCAATACAGGGGAAGGCTACACCTTC. Amino acid sequence: CASTRYRNTGEGYTF. The V gene is TRBV7-8, the J gene TRBJ1-2, with 7 bases identical to TRBD1. The CDR3 spans 15 residues. V shed 7 bases, J shed 8 bases, and the junction held 16 bases outside the gene matches. Germline values: CDR1 SGHVS, CDR2 FQNEAQ.

V is TRBV30 and J is TRBJ1-2; 9 bases line up with TRBD1. After removal of 2 bases from V and 2 bases from J, the junction contained 3 bases not matched to a gene. This CDR3 has 14 amino acids. Germline V gives CDR1 GTSNPN, CDR2 SVGIG (reference sequence). CDR3 loop: CAWSLQGANYGYTF. In DNA form, the CDR3 reads TGTGCCTGGAGTCTACAGGGGGCAAACTATGGCTACACCTTC.

This rearrangement joins TRBV6-5 to TRBJ1-1, with 11 bases aligning to TRBD1. V trimming: 6 bases; J trimming: 5 bases; junction bases outside the gene matches: 2. The CDR3 totals 13 residues. CDR1 is MNHEY, CDR2 SVGAGI, per germline. DNA of the CDR3: TGTGCCAGCAGCCGGGACAGGGGGACTGAAGCTTTCTTT. Translating gives CASSRDRGTEAFF.

V usage is TRBV11-2 and J usage is TRBJ2-7; TRBD1 matches 8 bases. After removal of 9 bases from V and 0 bases from J, the junction contained 7 bases not matched to a gene. CDR1 and CDR2 from the germline V gene are SGHAT and FQNNGV. The CDR3 consists of 14 residues. CDR3 sequence (DNA): TGTGCCAGTGTCCAGGGGGCCCACTCCTACGAGCAGTACTTC. This encodes CASVQGAHSYEQYF.

The chain employs TRBV6-5 and TRBJ1-2, with 8 positions matching TRBD1. Per the germline V gene, CDR1 is MNHEY and CDR2 is SVGAGI. The junction had 8 bases not matched to a gene; V was cut back by 7 bases and J by 4 bases. The CDR3 is 14 amino acids. The CDR3 protein is CASTGDRLTYGYTF. CDR3 nucleotides: TGTGCCAGCACCGGGGACAGGCTCACCTATGGCTACACCTTC.

This clone was counted once. The CDR3 DNA sequence: TGTGCCTGGAACCTGCCTAGCGGGGTCTTTGGCGAGCAGTACTTC. Amino acids: CAWNLPSGVFGEQYF. The gene calls are TRBV30 and TRBJ2-7, with TRBD2 identical over 9 bases. Germline V CDR1 and CDR2: GTSNPN, SVGIG (reference sequence). The V segment lost 4 bases and the J segment 6 bases; nucleotides outside the gene matches: 13. This CDR3 region has 15 residues.

This clone was detected a few times. The rearrangement uses TRBV28 and TRBJ2-7, with 8 bases matching TRBD2. V shed 2 bases, J shed 4 bases, and the junction held 4 bases outside the gene matches. The CDR3 runs 14 residues. Germline V lookup: CDR1 MDHEN, CDR2 SYDVKM. The CDR3 loop reads CASSLGGGLYEQYF. CDR3 sequence (DNA): TGTGCCAGCAGTTTAGGCGGGGGGTTGTACGAGCAGTACTTC.

The rearrangement joins TRBV7-3 to TRBJ2-3; 7 bases are shared with TRBD1. The CDR3 length is 14 residues. With 4 bases clipped from V and 6 bases from J, the junction kept 7 bases outside the gene matches. CDR1 and CDR2 from the germline V gene are SGHTA and FQGTGA. The CDR3 DNA sequence: TGTGCCAGCAGCTCCAGGACAGGCCCGGATACGCAGTATTTT. It translates to CASSSRTGPDTQYF. The entire variable domain, with the rest obtained from reference TRBV7-3 and TRBJ2-3, is as follows: GAGVSQTPSNKVTEKGKYVELRCDPISGHTALYWYRQSLGQGPEFLIYFQGTGAADDSGLPNDRFFAVRPEGSVSTLKIQRTERGDSAVYLCASSSRTGPDTQYFGPGTRLTVL.

This clone was picked up a small number of times. The V call is TRBV6-5, the J call TRBJ1-2; TRBD1 agrees at 8 bases. The CDR3 has 15 residues. Trimming cost V 0 bases and J 4 bases; bases outside gene matches: 4. CDR1 and CDR2 from the germline V gene are MNHEY and SVGAGI. CDR3 coding DNA: TGTGCCAGCAGTTACTCCACAGGGGGTATCTATGGCTACACCTTC. This encodes CASSYSTGGIYGYTF.

The chain employs TRBV5-1 and TRBJ1-2; 8 bases are a match to TRBD1. V was pared by 4 bases and J by 5 bases, with 16 bases of the junction left unmatched. Germline-derived CDR1 and CDR2 are SGHRS and YFSETQ. The CDR3 covers 17 residues. As DNA, the CDR3 is TGCGCCAGCAGCCCTGATGGGACAGGTTGGGTTAGATATGGCTACACCTTC. Amino acids: CASSPDGTGWVRYGYTF. The whole variable domain, remainder taken from reference TRBV5-1 and TRBJ1-2, is KAGVTQTPRYLIKTRGQQVTLSCSPISGHRSVSWYQQTPGQGLQFLFEYFSETQRNKGNFPGRFSGRQFSNSRSEMNVSTLELGDSALYLCASSPDGTGWVRYGYTFGSGTRLTVV.

The chain recombines TRBV5-6 with TRBJ1-6; D perhaps matches TRBD1 (5 bases). From germline, CDR1 is SGHDT and CDR2 YYEEEE. Trimming cost V 0 bases and J 10 bases, with 11 bases left between them. This CDR3 is built from 14 residues. The CDR3 DNA reads as TGTGCCAGCAGCTTGGGGGGCCCGGAGTCACCCCTCCACTTT. This gives the protein CASSLGGPESPLHF.

The V gene is TRBV7-6, the J gene TRBJ2-1; unclear D gene. This CDR3 is 11 amino acids long. The V and J ends lost 5 bases and 6 bases respectively, with 5 bases between them. Germline CDR1 SGHVS, CDR2 FNYEAQ. Written as DNA, the CDR3 is TGTGCCAGCAGCCCCTTCAATGAGCAGTTCTTC. This gives the protein CASSPFNEQFF.

V and J are TRBV19 and TRBJ1-3; 7 positions match TRBD1. This CDR3 has 17 residues. Germline V lookup: CDR1 LNHDA, CDR2 SQIVND (reference sequence). The junction had 14 bases not matched to a gene; V was cut back by 5 bases and J by 4 bases. The CDR3 loop is CASSPQIDRAAGNTIYF. The DNA for the CDR3 is TGTGCCAGTAGTCCCCAGATCGACAGGGCAGCCGGAAACACCATATATTTT.

The chain couples TRBV19 to TRBJ2-6, with a tentative D call TRBD1 (6 bases). The germline gives CDR1 LNHDA, CDR2 SQIVND (reference sequence). Between the trimmed V and J ends, which lost 5 bases and 0 bases, there was a span of 11 bases. CDR3 length equals 16 residues. The CDR3 bases are TGTGCCAGTAGTCCGCAGGGGTTCTCTGGGGCCAACGTCCTGACTTTC. It yields the protein CASSPQGFSGANVLTF.

With regard to this clone: The same CDR3 is also encoded by other DNA sequences in this sample. CDR3 sequence (DNA): TGTGCCTGGAAAACAGGGGGTAATCAGCCCCAGCATTTT. Residues: CAWKTGGNQPQHF. This chain uses TRBV30 with TRBJ1-5; TRBD1 matches 8 bases. Trimming took 4 bases from V and 4 from J; bases not matched to a gene: 3. This CDR3 spans 13 amino acids. Germline CDR1 GTSNPN, CDR2 SVGIG (reference sequence).

The chain employs TRBV19 and TRBJ2-5; possibly TRBD2 for D (6 bases). CDR1 LNHDA and CDR2 SQIVND come from the germline V gene (reference sequence). Between the trimmed V and J ends, which lost 1 base and 5 bases, there was a span of 11 bases. The CDR3 consists of 14 residues. DNA of the CDR3: TGTGCCAGTAGTATAGTTGGAGGGAGGGAGACCCAGTACTTC. It yields the protein CASSIVGGRETQYF.